Only one count was recorded for the clone carrying this T cell receptor (beta chain). A much larger clone differs from this one at a single base, so this may be a read error. The sample is drawn from a study of T cells in Graves' hyperthyroidism and ophthalmopathy. Authors of the study amplified TCR beta CDR3 regions from RNA transcripts. HTBI primers were used for first-round RT-PCR of the TCR CDR3. TCRdb used MiXCR to reprocess the multiplex PCR reads, holding one entry per CDR3 protein. The data contain 650,000 to 700,000 distinct CDR3 sequences, roughly 17% of them singletons. The V gene's germline CDR1 is SEHNR and CDR2 FQNEAQ (reference sequence). The CDR3 runs 16 residues. V trimming: 1 base; J trimming: 1 base; junction bases outside the gene matches: 6.

The gene calls are TRBV7-9 and TRBJ1-1; the match to TRBD1 covers 7 bases. The specimen was blood. This clonotype was obtained from a man aged 50-60 years with Graves' hyperthyroidism. The CDR3 bases are TGTGCCAGCAGCTTAGAAGGGGACAGTCAGAACACTGAAGCTTTCTTT. The encoded protein is CASSLEGDSQNTEAFF.